This is a list of T cell receptor beta chains from one sample in a study of beta chain features in type 1 diabetes. TCRdb keeps only in-frame clones here, not all; method: immunoSEQ multiplex PCR. Here the sample spans about 400,000 clones, around 12% being singletons. Sequenced input: naive CD4+ T cells from blood. These receptors came from a woman aged 18-29 years with type 1 diabetes. CDR3s include the opening cysteine and the closing phenylalanine or tryptophan. Each record gives: D gene, clone size, J gene, V gene, CDR3 protein, CDR3 DNA. A D gene is named only where the DNA matches it firmly. For some rows the clone size is stated as once, few or many, or as a class when expanded; others skip it.

d_call: NA; clone_size: NA; j_call: TRBJ2-7; v_call: TRBV11-2; cdr3_aa: CASSLEGTPNSYEQYF; cdr3_nt: TGTGCCAGCAGCTTAGAGGGGACTCCTAACTCCTACGAGCAGTACTTC
d_call: TRBD1; clone_size: few; j_call: TRBJ1-1; v_call: TRBV30; cdr3_aa: CAWSSGQGDRAFF; cdr3_nt: TGTGCCTGGAGTTCCGGACAGGGCGATAGGGCTTTCTTT
d_call: TRBD2; clone_size: NA; j_call: TRBJ2-5; v_call: TRBV15; cdr3_aa: CATSTSGSGETQYF; cdr3_nt: TGTGCCACCAGCACCAGCGGGAGCGGGGAGACCCAGTACTTC
d_call: NA; clone_size: few; j_call: TRBJ1-2; v_call: TRBV5-1; cdr3_aa: CASKGPGVLGYTF; cdr3_nt: TGCGCCAGCAAAGGTCCGGGGGTCCTAGGCTACACCTTC
d_call: TRBD2; clone_size: NA; j_call: TRBJ2-1; v_call: TRBV5-6; cdr3_aa: CASSPLPGLVVREQFF; cdr3_nt: TGTGCCAGCAGCCCCCTGCCGGGACTAGTAGTACGTGAGCAGTTCTTC
d_call: NA; clone_size: NA; j_call: TRBJ2-7; v_call: TRBV11-2; cdr3_aa: CASSLVPGYEQYF; cdr3_nt: TGTGCCAGCAGCTTAGTCCCCGGTTACGAGCAGTACTTC
d_call: NA; clone_size: few; j_call: TRBJ2-3; v_call: TRBV5-1; cdr3_aa: CASRQDPTDTQYF; cdr3_nt: TGCGCCAGCAGACAGGACCCCACAGATACGCAGTATTTT
d_call: NA; clone_size: few; j_call: TRBJ2-3; v_call: TRBV5-4; cdr3_aa: CASSLGGGGTDTQYF; cdr3_nt: TGTGCCAGCAGCTTGGGCGGAGGGGGCACAGATACGCAGTATTTT
d_call: NA; clone_size: few; j_call: TRBJ1-5; v_call: TRBV30; cdr3_aa: CAWSANLRDQPQHF; cdr3_nt: TGTGCCTGGAGTGCCAACCTCAGGGATCAGCCCCAGCATTTT
d_call: TRBD1; clone_size: few; j_call: TRBJ2-7; v_call: TRBV28; cdr3_aa: CAAQGTAYEQYF; cdr3_nt: TGTGCCGCCCAGGGGACAGCCTACGAGCAGTACTTC
d_call: NA; clone_size: NA; j_call: TRBJ1-1; v_call: TRBV30; cdr3_aa: CAWSLQQDTEAFF; cdr3_nt: TGTGCCTGGAGTTTACAGCAGGACACTGAAGCTTTCTTT
d_call: NA; clone_size: NA; j_call: TRBJ1-2; v_call: TRBV5-1; cdr3_aa: CASRWELPPNYGYTF; cdr3_nt: TGCGCCAGCCGTTGGGAGCTACCCCCTAACTATGGCTACACCTTC
d_call: TRBD1; clone_size: NA; j_call: TRBJ2-7; v_call: TRBV18; cdr3_aa: CASSPDRATEQYF; cdr3_nt: TGTGCCAGCTCACCCGACAGGGCCACCGAGCAGTACTTC
d_call: TRBD2; clone_size: few; j_call: TRBJ2-1; v_call: TRBV5-4; cdr3_aa: CASTNLAGNEQFF; cdr3_nt: TGTGCCAGCACCAACCTAGCGGGTAATGAGCAGTTCTTC
d_call: NA; clone_size: NA; j_call: TRBJ2-5; v_call: TRBV7-2; cdr3_aa: CASSFRQAKETQYF; cdr3_nt: TGTGCCAGCAGCTTCCGACAGGCTAAAGAGACCCAGTACTTC
d_call: NA; clone_size: NA; j_call: TRBJ1-2; v_call: TRBV30; cdr3_aa: CASYRVSLYGYTF; cdr3_nt: TGTGCCTCCTACAGGGTCTCACTCTATGGCTACACCTTC
d_call: NA; clone_size: few; j_call: TRBJ2-7; v_call: TRBV5-4; cdr3_aa: CASSGQTSTYEQYF; cdr3_nt: TGTGCCAGCAGCGGACAGACTTCTACCTACGAGCAGTACTTC
d_call: TRBD2; clone_size: few; j_call: TRBJ2-1; v_call: TRBV27; cdr3_aa: CASSLGLAVYNEQFF; cdr3_nt: TGTGCCAGCAGTTTAGGACTAGCGGTATACAATGAGCAGTTCTTC
d_call: NA; clone_size: NA; j_call: TRBJ2-6; v_call: TRBV5-1; cdr3_aa: CASGLRDTRSGANVLTF; cdr3_nt: TGCGCCAGCGGTTTACGGGACACTCGCTCTGGGGCCAACGTCCTGACTTTC
d_call: NA; clone_size: few; j_call: TRBJ2-7; v_call: TRBV20-1; cdr3_aa: CSARTGYEQYF; cdr3_nt: TGCAGTGCCCGTACAGGGTACGAGCAGTACTTC
d_call: TRBD1; clone_size: NA; j_call: TRBJ2-2; v_call: TRBV5-4; cdr3_aa: CASSRQGTGELFF; cdr3_nt: TGTGCCAGCAGCCGACAGGGAACCGGGGAGCTGTTTTTT
d_call: NA; clone_size: few; j_call: TRBJ2-7; v_call: TRBV18; cdr3_aa: CASSPPSGDYEQYF; cdr3_nt: TGTGCCAGCTCACCACCCTCCGGGGACTACGAGCAGTACTTC
d_call: NA; clone_size: NA; j_call: TRBJ2-3; v_call: TRBV5-4; cdr3_aa: CASSPARGADTQYF; cdr3_nt: TGTGCCAGCAGTCCGGCTCGAGGAGCAGATACGCAGTATTTT
d_call: NA; clone_size: few; j_call: TRBJ2-1; v_call: TRBV6-5; cdr3_aa: CASKASAVQFF; cdr3_nt: TGTGCCAGCAAGGCGTCCGCGGTGCAGTTCTTC
d_call: NA; clone_size: few; j_call: TRBJ2-5; v_call: TRBV3-1/TRBV3-2; cdr3_aa: CSVVTQYF; cdr3_nt: TGCTCGGTCGTGACCCAGTACTTC
d_call: NA; clone_size: NA; j_call: TRBJ2-7; v_call: TRBV6-5; cdr3_aa: CASRDSLYEQYF; cdr3_nt: TGTGCCAGCCGGGATTCCCTCTACGAGCAGTACTTC
d_call: TRBD2; clone_size: NA; j_call: TRBJ2-5; v_call: TRBV2; cdr3_aa: CASRGGLGETQYF; cdr3_nt: TGTGCCAGCCGGGGGGGCCTCGGGGAGACCCAGTACTTC
d_call: TRBD2; clone_size: NA; j_call: TRBJ2-5; v_call: TRBV14; cdr3_aa: CASSHISWGGAGQETQYF; cdr3_nt: TGTGCCAGCAGCCATATCAGCTGGGGAGGGGCAGGCCAAGAGACCCAGTACTTC
d_call: NA; clone_size: few; j_call: TRBJ2-1; v_call: TRBV9; cdr3_aa: CASSPRAEPYNEQFF; cdr3_nt: TGTGCCAGCAGCCCCCGCGCGGAGCCCTACAATGAGCAGTTCTTC
d_call: TRBD2; clone_size: few; j_call: TRBJ2-1; v_call: TRBV6-5; cdr3_aa: CASTLAGATYNEQFF; cdr3_nt: TGTGCCAGCACTCTAGCGGGGGCAACCTACAATGAGCAGTTCTTC
d_call: TRBD2; clone_size: few; j_call: TRBJ2-5; v_call: TRBV5-1; cdr3_aa: CASSPRRTSGYGLKTQYF; cdr3_nt: TGCGCCAGCAGCCCGAGGCGGACTAGCGGATATGGGTTAAAGACCCAGTACTTC
d_call: NA; clone_size: NA; j_call: TRBJ1-5; v_call: TRBV27; cdr3_aa: CASSLGPHQPQHF; cdr3_nt: TGTGCCAGCAGTTTGGGGCCCCATCAGCCCCAGCATTTT
d_call: NA; clone_size: few; j_call: TRBJ1-6; v_call: TRBV4-3; cdr3_aa: CASSQDMRDSPLHF; cdr3_nt: TGCGCCAGCAGCCAAGACATGAGGGATTCACCCCTCCACTTT
d_call: TRBD1; clone_size: NA; j_call: TRBJ2-2; v_call: TRBV13; cdr3_aa: CASSSPRTGKVTGELFF; cdr3_nt: TGTGCCAGCAGCTCACCCCGGACAGGGAAAGTCACCGGGGAGCTGTTTTTT
d_call: NA; clone_size: NA; j_call: TRBJ2-5; v_call: TRBV10-3; cdr3_aa: CAISESTGQETQYF; cdr3_nt: TGTGCCATCAGTGAGTCGACAGGACAAGAGACCCAGTACTTC
d_call: NA; clone_size: NA; j_call: TRBJ2-5; v_call: TRBV25-1; cdr3_aa: CASSARAGIETQYF; cdr3_nt: TGTGCCAGCAGTGCCCGGGCGGGGATAGAGACCCAGTACTTC
d_call: NA; clone_size: NA; j_call: TRBJ2-1; v_call: TRBV7-3; cdr3_aa: CASSLGASYNEQFF; cdr3_nt: TGTGCCAGCAGCTTGGGAGCTTCCTACAATGAGCAGTTCTTC
d_call: TRBD2; clone_size: few; j_call: TRBJ2-1; v_call: TRBV5-4; cdr3_aa: CASRAGYNEQFF; cdr3_nt: TGTGCCAGCAGAGCGGGGTACAATGAGCAGTTCTTC
d_call: NA; clone_size: few; j_call: TRBJ2-4; v_call: TRBV30; cdr3_aa: CAWSPLQGNIQYF; cdr3_nt: TGTGCCTGGAGTCCCCTTCAGGGTAACATTCAGTACTTC
d_call: NA; clone_size: NA; j_call: TRBJ2-7; v_call: TRBV29-1; cdr3_aa: CSVGGRSYEQYF; cdr3_nt: TGCAGCGTTGGCGGAAGGTCCTACGAGCAGTACTTC
d_call: NA; clone_size: few; j_call: TRBJ1-2; v_call: TRBV23-1; cdr3_aa: CASSRRAYGYTF; cdr3_nt: TGCGCCAGCAGTCGAAGAGCCTATGGCTACACCTTC
d_call: NA; clone_size: few; j_call: TRBJ2-7; v_call: TRBV20-1; cdr3_aa: CSARETYEQYF; cdr3_nt: TGCAGTGCGCGAGAAACCTACGAGCAGTACTTC
d_call: TRBD2; clone_size: few; j_call: TRBJ2-1; v_call: TRBV4-3; cdr3_aa: CASSQEVRGGSGEQFF; cdr3_nt: TGCGCCAGCAGCCAAGAGGTCCGCGGGGGGTCGGGTGAGCAGTTCTTC
d_call: TRBD2; clone_size: NA; j_call: TRBJ2-7; v_call: TRBV4-2; cdr3_aa: CASSQDLLGLAGISYEQYF; cdr3_nt: TGTGCCAGCAGCCAAGACCTCCTTGGACTAGCGGGAATCTCCTACGAGCAGTACTTC
d_call: NA; clone_size: few; j_call: TRBJ2-3; v_call: TRBV9; cdr3_aa: CARASSVLNTDTQYF; cdr3_nt: TGTGCCAGAGCTTCTAGCGTCCTTAACACAGATACGCAGTATTTT
d_call: TRBD1; clone_size: few; j_call: TRBJ2-7; v_call: TRBV28; cdr3_aa: CASSIDRDEQYF; cdr3_nt: TGTGCCAGCAGCATTGACAGGGACGAGCAGTACTTC
d_call: NA; clone_size: few; j_call: TRBJ2-3; v_call: TRBV5-4; cdr3_aa: CASSLVRGSVGPSTDTQYF; cdr3_nt: TGTGCCAGCAGCTTGGTTCGAGGCAGCGTCGGCCCTAGCACAGATACGCAGTATTTT
d_call: NA; clone_size: few; j_call: TRBJ2-5; v_call: TRBV9; cdr3_aa: CASSVVGEGETQYF; cdr3_nt: TGTGCCAGCAGCGTAGTCGGGGAAGGGGAGACCCAGTACTTC
d_call: TRBD1; clone_size: few; j_call: TRBJ2-3; v_call: TRBV11-2; cdr3_aa: CASSSWDRGLTDTQYF; cdr3_nt: TGTGCCAGCAGCTCGTGGGACAGGGGGCTGACAGATACGCAGTATTTT
d_call: TRBD1; clone_size: NA; j_call: TRBJ1-5; v_call: TRBV27; cdr3_aa: CASSGTGGLQPQHF; cdr3_nt: TGTGCCAGCAGTGGAACAGGGGGCTTACAGCCCCAGCATTTT
d_call: TRBD2; clone_size: few; j_call: TRBJ2-1; v_call: TRBV7-2; cdr3_aa: CASSPGGRAIDSYNEQFF; cdr3_nt: TGTGCCAGCAGCCCGGGGGGGCGGGCAATTGATAGTTACAATGAGCAGTTCTTC
d_call: TRBD1; clone_size: NA; j_call: TRBJ1-2; v_call: TRBV4-2; cdr3_aa: CASSPPRTGALDCTF; cdr3_nt: TGTGCCAGCAGCCCCCCTCGGACAGGGGCTTTGGATTGCACCTTC
d_call: TRBD2; clone_size: NA; j_call: TRBJ2-1; v_call: TRBV5-4; cdr3_aa: CASSSGLDYNEQFF; cdr3_nt: TGTGCCAGCAGCTCCGGACTAGACTACAATGAGCAGTTCTTC
d_call: NA; clone_size: NA; j_call: TRBJ1-1; v_call: TRBV18; cdr3_aa: CASSPQGTTSEAFF; cdr3_nt: TGTGCCAGCTCACCACAAGGGACTACCTCTGAAGCTTTCTTT
d_call: NA; clone_size: NA; j_call: TRBJ2-5; v_call: TRBV9; cdr3_aa: CASSVDRAETQYF; cdr3_nt: TGTGCCAGCAGCGTAGACAGGGCGGAGACCCAGTACTTC